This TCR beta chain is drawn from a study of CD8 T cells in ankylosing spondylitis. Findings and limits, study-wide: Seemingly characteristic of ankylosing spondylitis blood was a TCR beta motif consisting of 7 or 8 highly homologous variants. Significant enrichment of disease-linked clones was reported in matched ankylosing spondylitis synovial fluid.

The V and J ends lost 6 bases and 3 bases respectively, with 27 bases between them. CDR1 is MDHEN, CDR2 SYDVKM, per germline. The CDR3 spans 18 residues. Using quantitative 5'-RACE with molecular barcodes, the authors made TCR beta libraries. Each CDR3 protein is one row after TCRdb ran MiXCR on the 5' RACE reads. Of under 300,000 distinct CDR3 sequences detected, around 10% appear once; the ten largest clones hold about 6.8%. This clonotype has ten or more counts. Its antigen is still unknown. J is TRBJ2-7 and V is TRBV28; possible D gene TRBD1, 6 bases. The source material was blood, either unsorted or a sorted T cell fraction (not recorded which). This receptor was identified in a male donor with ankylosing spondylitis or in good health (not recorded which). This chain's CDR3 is CASSKLQVGQGSFYEQYF. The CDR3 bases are TGTGCCAGCAGCAAATTACAGGTGGGGCAGGGGAGTTTCTACGAGCAGTACTTC.